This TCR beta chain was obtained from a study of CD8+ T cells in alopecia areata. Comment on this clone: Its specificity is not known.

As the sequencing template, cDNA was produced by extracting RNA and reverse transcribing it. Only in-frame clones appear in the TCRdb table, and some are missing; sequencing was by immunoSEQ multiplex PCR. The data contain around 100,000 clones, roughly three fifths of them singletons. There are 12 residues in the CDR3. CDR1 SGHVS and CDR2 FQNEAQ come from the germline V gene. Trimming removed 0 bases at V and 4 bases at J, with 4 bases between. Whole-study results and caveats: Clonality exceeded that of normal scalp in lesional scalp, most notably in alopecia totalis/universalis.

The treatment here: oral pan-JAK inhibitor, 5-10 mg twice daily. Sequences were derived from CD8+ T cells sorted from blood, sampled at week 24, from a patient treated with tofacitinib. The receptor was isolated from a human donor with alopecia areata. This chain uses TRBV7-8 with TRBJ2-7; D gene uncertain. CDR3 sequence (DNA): TGTGCCAGCAGCTTAGCTGAATACGAGCAGTACTTC. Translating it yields CASSLAEYEQYF.